A selection of T cell receptor beta chains follows, all from one sample in a study of blood T cell repertoires in COVID-19. Clones were sequenced by immunoSEQ multiplex PCR, and TCRdb holds only the in-frame ones, with some missing. The sample lists approximately 47,000 clones, about 82% occurring once. Sequenced input: peripheral blood. These receptors were obtained from an older woman with acute or convalescent COVID-19. The CDR3 runs from the conserved cysteine through the conserved F or W. A D gene is named only where the DNA matches it firmly. Not every row has a clone size; where given, it reads once, few, many or a size class.

abundance: NA; j_gene: TRBJ2-7; v_gene: TRBV20-1; d_gene: NA; len: 10; CDR3aa: CSASGAEQYF; CDR3nt: TGCAGTGCTAGTGGAGCGGAGCAGTACTTC
abundance: NA; j_gene: TRBJ2-2; v_gene: TRBV7-2; d_gene: TRBD2; len: 18; CDR3aa: CASSLVGFGRRNTGELFF; CDR3nt: TGTGCCAGCAGCTTAGTAGGGTTCGGGAGGAGGAACACCGGGGAGCTGTTTTTT
abundance: NA; j_gene: TRBJ1-2; v_gene: TRBV29-1; d_gene: NA; len: 13; CDR3aa: CSVRDNANYGYTF; CDR3nt: TGCAGCGTTCGAGACAATGCTAACTATGGCTACACCTTC
abundance: NA; j_gene: TRBJ1-2; v_gene: TRBV6-5; d_gene: TRBD1; len: 13; CDR3aa: CASSTGALYGYTF; CDR3nt: TGTGCCAGCTCGACAGGGGCCCTCTATGGCTACACCTTC
abundance: NA; j_gene: TRBJ1-6; v_gene: TRBV23-1; d_gene: NA; len: 20; CDR3aa: CASSQPSPRVLSSYNSPLHF; CDR3nt: TGCGCCAGCAGTCAGCCTTCTCCGAGGGTCCTGAGCTCCTATAATTCACCCCTCCACTTT
abundance: NA; j_gene: TRBJ2-5; v_gene: TRBV6-5; d_gene: NA; len: 16; CDR3aa: CASSYSHGTGRETQYF; CDR3nt: TGTGCCAGCAGTTACTCGCACGGAACGGGGAGAGAGACCCAGTACTTC
abundance: few; j_gene: TRBJ2-1; v_gene: TRBV5-1; d_gene: TRBD1; len: 13; CDR3aa: CASSFPQGDEQFF; CDR3nt: TGCGCCAGCAGCTTCCCACAGGGGGATGAGCAGTTCTTC
abundance: NA; j_gene: TRBJ2-1; v_gene: TRBV7-9; d_gene: NA; len: 11; CDR3aa: CASSLVGEQFF; CDR3nt: TGTGCCAGCAGCTTAGTCGGTGAGCAGTTCTTC
abundance: few; j_gene: TRBJ2-3; v_gene: TRBV7-2; d_gene: NA; len: 12; CDR3aa: CASSSYTDTQYF; CDR3nt: TGTGCCAGCAGCTCCTACACAGATACGCAGTATTTT
abundance: NA; j_gene: TRBJ2-1; v_gene: TRBV7-8; d_gene: TRBD2; len: 15; CDR3aa: CASSLIAGGNNEQFF; CDR3nt: TGTGCCAGCAGCTTAATAGCGGGGGGAAACAATGAGCAGTTCTTC
abundance: NA; j_gene: TRBJ2-1; v_gene: TRBV3-1/TRBV3-2; d_gene: NA; len: 14; CDR3aa: CASSQYQDLGEQFF; CDR3nt: TGTGCCAGCAGCCAATATCAAGACTTGGGTGAGCAGTTCTTC
abundance: few; j_gene: TRBJ1-1; v_gene: TRBV5-4; d_gene: TRBD1; len: 15; CDR3aa: CASSLPGGANTEAFF; CDR3nt: TGTGCCAGCAGCCTTCCAGGGGGCGCGAACACTGAAGCTTTCTTT